This TCR beta chain was obtained from a study of blood T cell repertoires in COVID-19. The CDR3 runs 15 residues. J was trimmed by 3 bases and V by 5 bases; bases with no gene match: 7. From germline, CDR1 is SEHNR and CDR2 FQNEAQ (reference sequence). Sequencing used immunoSEQ multiplex PCR; TCRdb keeps in-frame clones, though not all of them. The repertoire holds 59,000 or so clones, with roughly 85% as singletons. The sample comprised peripheral blood. The rearrangement links TRBV7-9 to TRBJ2-1; 7 nucleotides line up with TRBD1. This receptor was obtained from a human donor in a cohort sampled during active COVID-19. The CDR3 protein is CASSTLDRLYNEQFF. Here the CDR3 DNA reads TGTGCCAGCAGCACCCTGGACAGGCTCTACAATGAGCAGTTCTTC.